The 15 T cell receptor beta chains below were found in one sample sequenced in a study of blood T cell repertoires in COVID-19. The protocol was immunoSEQ multiplex PCR, while the TCRdb copy is restricted to in-frame clones and leaves out a portion. The sample lists 250,000 to 300,000 clones; 85% to 90% were seen once. The sequenced sample was peripheral blood. The receptors here all came from a woman aged 25 to 45 with COVID-19, enrolled during active disease.

J is TRBJ2-1 and V is TRBV18, with 7 bases identical to TRBD1. Germline lookup yields CDR1 KGHSH and CDR2 LQKENI. Trimming took 3 bases from V and 2 from J; bases not matched to a gene: 10. The CDR3 has 17 residues. This CDR3 is CASSPGTVVRAYNEQFF. DNA of the CDR3: TGTGCCAGCTCACCGGGGACAGTTGTACGGGCCTACAATGAGCAGTTCTTC.

This chain uses TRBV7-9 with TRBJ2-3; possibly TRBD1 for D (5 bases). V dropped 5 bases and J dropped 0 bases, with 12 bases sitting between them. CDR1 is SEHNR and CDR2 is FQNEAQ in the germline V gene (reference sequence). The CDR3 has 15 amino acids. CDR3 in amino acids: CASSPFNRSTDTQYF. The CDR3 nucleotides are TGTGCCAGCAGCCCTTTTAACAGGAGCACAGATACGCAGTATTTT.

This clone was picked up a small number of times. The gene calls are TRBV7-9 and TRBJ2-6, with TRBD1 matching over 8 bases. CDR1 SEHNR and CDR2 FQNEAQ come from the germline V gene (reference sequence). The ends lost 5 bases at V and 2 bases at J; junction bases unmatched: 8. The CDR3 is 17 amino acids. CDR3 sequence (DNA): TGTGCCAGCAGCCCCCGGACAGGGTACCCTGGGGCCAACGTCCTGACTTTC. Translated, it gives CASSPRTGYPGANVLTF. Drawing the rest from reference TRBV7-9 and TRBJ2-6, the complete variable domain is DTGVSQNPRHKITKRGQNVTFRCDPISEHNRLYWYRQTLGQGPEFLTYFQNEAQLEKSRLLSDRFSAERPKGSFSTLEIQRTEQGDSAMYLCASSPRTGYPGANVLTFGAGSRLTVL.

The chain combines TRBV23-1 with TRBJ1-1; maybe TRBD1 (5 bases). TRBV23-1 is given ORF status, its function remaining uncertain. The CDR3 totals 16 residues. Between the trimmed V and J ends, which lost 3 bases and 1 base, there was a span of 15 bases. The CDR3, as DNA: TGCGCCAGCAGTCATCTCCCTGGAGGGGCGAACACTGAAGCTTTCTTT. Protein product: CASSHLPGGANTEAFF.

The sample holds a few counts of this clone. This sequence joins TRBV11-2 and TRBJ1-1; maybe TRBD1 (6 bases). Germline CDR1 reads SGHAT; CDR2 reads FQNNGV. This CDR3 has 16 residues. V lost 1 base and J lost 5, with 17 bases in between. CDR3 loop: CASSLGAGAKLTEAFF. CDR3 DNA sequence: TGTGCCAGCAGCTTAGGGGCGGGGGCGAAGTTGACTGAAGCTTTCTTT.

The chain couples TRBV28 to TRBJ1-6; 10 positions match TRBD1. Looked up from germline, CDR1 is MDHEN and CDR2 is SYDVKM. The trim removed 4 bases at V and 9 bases at J, leaving 3 bases unmatched. This CDR3 is built from 14 residues. CDR3 nucleotide sequence: TGTGCCAGCAGTTCGGGACAGGGGATTTCACCCCTCCACTTT. Residues: CASSSGQGISPLHF.

V usage is TRBV28 and J usage is TRBJ1-1; tentatively, D is TRBD1 (5 bases). The V end was cut by 3 bases, the J end by 2 bases, with 10 bases between. From germline, CDR1 is MDHEN and CDR2 SYDVKM. The CDR3 has 14 amino acids. CDR3 sequence reads: CASSFGGGNTEAFF. The CDR3, as DNA: TGTGCCAGCAGTTTTGGGGGGGGAAACACTGAAGCTTTCTTT.

The chain recombines TRBV6-4 with TRBJ2-2; the match to TRBD2 covers 8 bases. The CDR3 has 16 residues. Germline V lookup: CDR1 MRHNA, CDR2 SNTAGT. With 0 bases clipped from V and 5 bases from J, the junction kept 5 bases outside the gene matches. The CDR3 sequence: CASSDSPAGATGELFF. As DNA, the CDR3 is TGTGCCAGCAGTGACTCCCCAGCGGGGGCTACCGGGGAGCTGTTTTTT.

The chain links TRBV7-9 to TRBJ1-1; D is ambiguous. The CDR3 has 16 amino acids. CDR1 SEHNR and CDR2 FQNEAQ come from the germline V gene (reference sequence). Trimming cost V 0 bases and J 2 bases, with 13 bases left between them. The CDR3 region has the DNA TGTGCCAGCAGCTTAGCCGACGAGACTCGAAACACTGAAGCTTTCTTT. This sequence encodes CASSLADETRNTEAFF.

The chain carries TRBV4-2 and TRBJ2-5; 10 positions agree with TRBD2. Losses at the gene ends were 1 base for V and 5 bases for J; bases not matched to a gene: 7. The CDR3 runs to 16 residues. Germline CDR1 and CDR2: LGHNA and YNFKEQ. The chain's CDR3 is CASSQAQRGGRETQYF. The DNA of the CDR3 is TGTGCCAGCAGCCAAGCCCAGCGGGGGGGCAGGGAGACCCAGTACTTC.

The chain carries TRBV5-4 and TRBJ2-1; 11 bases are shared with TRBD1. J gave up 10 bases and V 5 bases, and 11 bases lay outside the gene matches. The length of the CDR3 is 15 residues. Germline V gene lookup returns CDR1 SGHNT and CDR2 YYREEE (reference sequence). The CDR3 spells CASRQIRDRGKEQFF. CDR3 DNA sequence: TGTGCCAGCAGACAGATCCGGGACAGGGGGAAAGAGCAGTTCTTC.

V usage is TRBV5-5 and J usage is TRBJ2-7; 7 positions match TRBD2. The CDR3 extends over 16 amino acids. Germline CDR1 and CDR2: SGHKS and YYEKEE (reference sequence). The V gene end was trimmed by 4 bases and the J gene end by 1 base; junction bases not matched to a gene: 11. The CDR3, as DNA: TGTGCCAGCAGCCGCCGGGCGGGGGACGGTTCCTACGAGCAGTACTTC. Translating it yields CASSRRAGDGSYEQYF.

The V gene is TRBV19, the J gene TRBJ2-1, with D possibly being TRBD1 (5 bases). This CDR3 is 17 amino acids long. Trimming cost V 5 bases and J 7 bases, with 24 bases left between them. Germline CDR1 LNHDA, CDR2 SQIVND (reference sequence). The CDR3 nucleotides read TGTGCCAGTAGTGTACTACGTCGTATGGGGCCTGTAAATGAGCAGTTCTTC. It codes for CASSVLRRMGPVNEQFF.

This clone has more than one count but fewer than ten. V is TRBV10-1 and J is TRBJ2-7; 8 positions match TRBD1. The CDR3 runs 11 residues. Germline V gives CDR1 WNHNN, CDR2 SYGVQD (reference sequence). J gave up 7 bases and V 5 bases, and 1 base lay outside the gene matches. The CDR3 protein is CASSWDREQYF. In DNA form, the CDR3 reads TGCGCCAGCAGTTGGGACAGGGAGCAGTACTTC.

The CDR3 DNA is TGTGCCAGCAGCTTGACCAGGGAACCTGTCTACGAGCAGTACTTC. Its protein product is CASSLTREPVYEQYF. The chain employs TRBV7-9 and TRBJ2-7; D may be TRBD1 (5 bases). Germline CDR1 and CDR2: SEHNR and FQNEAQ (reference sequence). The V and J ends lost 3 bases and 3 bases respectively, with 15 bases between them. The CDR3 is 15 residues long.